One sample yielded the 30 T cell receptor beta chains listed below, sequenced in a study of shared clonotypes between healthy human individuals. Naive CD8 cells, CD45RO-negative and positively selected for CCR7, excluded terminally differentiated effector memory CD45RA+ cells. Generated by immunoSEQ multiplex PCR, the TCRdb table keeps only in-frame clones and is missing some. Counted here are approximately 1.9 million clones, roughly 95% occurring once; the ten biggest clones make up approximately 1.7%. The sample consisted of naive CD8+ T cells from PBMCs. All receptors derive from a man aged 18 to 29 in good health. Some clones in this sample may be carry-over from other donors' samples.

The chain couples TRBV19 to TRBJ2-1; 9 bases map to TRBD2. Looked up from germline, CDR1 is LNHDA and CDR2 is SQIVND (reference sequence). The V and J ends lost 2 bases and 0 bases, in that order; junction bases with no gene match: 14. The CDR3 loop spans 20 amino acids. CDR3 in DNA: TGTGCCAGTAGTATAACCCCGGGACTAGCTGAGAATTGCTCCTACAATGAGCAGTTCTTC. This gives the protein CASSITPGLAENCSYNEQFF.

The gene calls are TRBV9 and TRBJ2-3; TRBD2 matches at 9 bases. The CDR3 extends over 16 amino acids. Germline-derived CDR1 and CDR2 are SGDLS and YYNGEE. V was clipped by 1 base and J by 0 bases; unmatched bases: 3. CDR3 residues: CASSVFSGSSTDTQYF. The CDR3 DNA sequence: TGTGCCAGCAGCGTATTTAGCGGGAGTAGCACAGATACGCAGTATTTT.

The chain carries TRBV7-9 and TRBJ1-2, with D uncertain. The CDR3 is 14 amino acids. The V and J ends lost 3 bases and 0 bases respectively, with 8 bases between them. In germline, CDR1 is SEHNR, CDR2 FQNEAQ (reference sequence). The CDR3 sequence is CASSFGKANYGYTF. The DNA for the CDR3 is TGTGCCAGCAGCTTCGGGAAAGCTAACTATGGCTACACCTTC.

About this clone itself: Within the sample, other DNA sequences also encode this same CDR3. The chain employs TRBV27 and TRBJ1-5, with 8 positions matching TRBD1. Germline assignment: CDR1 MNHEY and CDR2 SMNVEV (reference sequence). The V gene end was trimmed by 5 bases and the J gene end by 4 bases; junction bases not matched to a gene: 4. The CDR3 length is 14 residues. The CDR3 sequence is CASSTRQGNQPQHF. DNA for the CDR3: TGTGCCAGCAGTACCCGACAGGGGAATCAGCCCCAGCATTTT.

The CDR3 spells CATPQQTFAGELFF. The CDR3 bases are TGTGCCACCCCACAGCAAACCTTTGCCGGGGAGCTGTTTTTT. The chain uses TRBV28 and TRBJ2-2; the D is unclear. With 10 bases removed from V and 6 bases from J, the gap between germline ends came to 18 bases. CDR3 size: 14 residues. The germline CDR1 and CDR2 sequences are MDHEN and SYDVKM. Based on the CDR3 plus reference TRBV28 and TRBJ2-2, the full variable domain is DVKVTQSSRYLVKRTGEKVFLECVQDMDHENMFWYRQDPGLGLRLIYFSYDVKMKEKGDIPEGYSVSREKKERFSLILESASTNQTSMYLCATPQQTFAGELFFGEGSRLTVL.

The chain combines TRBV7-8 with TRBJ1-3; TRBD1 might be the D (6 bases). CDR1 SGHVS and CDR2 FQNEAQ come from the germline V gene. V lost 6 bases and J 1 base, leaving 16 bases between the germline ends. This CDR3 has 16 amino acids. CDR3 in DNA: TGTGCCAGCAGTTCGCCGAGGGGGAATTCTGGAAACACCATATATTTT. Translation gives CASSSPRGNSGNTIYF.

The chain couples TRBV10-3 to TRBJ1-1; 10 nucleotides line up with TRBD1. The CDR3 contains 15 residues. CDR1 is ENHRY, CDR2 SYGVKD, per germline. V was clipped by 11 bases and J by 4 bases; unmatched bases: 13. The CDR3 DNA reads as TGTGCCGCGCAGGGGACAGGGGCCAGGGGCACTGAAGCTTTCTTT. The encoded protein is CAAQGTGARGTEAFF.

This chain joins TRBV28 and TRBJ2-7; the match to TRBD2 covers 7 bases. J gave up 0 bases and V 2 bases, and 4 bases lay outside the gene matches. This CDR3 spans 15 amino acids. The germline CDR1 and CDR2 sequences are MDHEN and SYDVKM. The CDR3 DNA reads TGTGCCAGCAGTTTACAGCGGGGCCTCTCCTACGAGCAGTACTTC. Translating it yields CASSLQRGLSYEQYF.

This rearrangement joins TRBV15 to TRBJ2-5; perhaps TRBD1 as D (5 bases). The CDR3 extends over 13 amino acids. Germline CDR1 LNHNV, CDR2 YYDKDF (reference sequence). Trimming removed 3 bases from V and 2 bases from J, with 7 bases in between. Here the CDR3 reads CATSSRQQETQYF. The CDR3 bases are TGTGCCACCAGCAGCCGACAGCAAGAGACCCAGTACTTC.

The chain carries TRBV6-5 and TRBJ1-1, with 7 bases that match TRBD1. The CDR3 contains 16 residues. CDR1 MNHEY and CDR2 SVGAGI come from the germline V gene. The J segment lost 3 bases and the V segment lost 2 bases, leaving 9 bases of the junction unmatched. This chain's CDR3 is CASSYGEGARDTEAFF. CDR3 nucleotides: TGTGCCAGCAGTTACGGGGAGGGGGCGCGGGACACTGAAGCTTTCTTT.

The V call is TRBV2, the J call TRBJ2-3; perhaps TRBD2 as D (5 bases). This CDR3 is built from 15 residues. CDR1 and CDR2 (germline): SNHLY, FYNNEI. The V end lost 4 bases, the J end lost 4 bases, and 15 bases lay between the germline ends. The CDR3 bases are TGTGCCAGCAGTGCCCGAGAGGGCCGGGCAGATACGCAGTATTTT. This gives the protein CASSAREGRADTQYF.

DNA for the CDR3: TGTGCCAGCAGTTCACCGTTACAGGAAGGGGGTGAAAAACTGTTTTTT. This gives the protein CASSSPLQEGGEKLFF. The rearrangement uses TRBV28 and TRBJ1-4; D possibly corresponds to TRBD1 (6 bases). CDR1 is MDHEN and CDR2 is SYDVKM in the germline V gene. V shed 4 bases and J shed 7 bases, with 19 bases lying between them. This CDR3 comprises 16 residues.

The rearrangement uses TRBV9 and TRBJ2-3; the match to TRBD2 covers 10 bases. Germline values: CDR1 SGDLS, CDR2 YYNGEE. The CDR3 is made up of 16 amino acids. Trimming removed 4 bases from V and 1 base from J; junction bases left unmatched: 6. The CDR3 DNA sequence: TGTGCCAGCAGCCTCGGGACTAGCGAACGCACAGATACGCAGTATTTT. Translated, it gives CASSLGTSERTDTQYF.

This chain links TRBV4-3 with TRBJ1-4; D gene unclear. The CDR3 sequence is 15 residues long. Trimming shortened V by 0 bases and J by 4 bases, and 9 bases separated the two germline ends. The germline V gene encodes CDR1 LGHNA and CDR2 YSLEER. CDR3 sequence: CASSQDWEFNEKLFF. The DNA of the CDR3 is TGCGCCAGCAGCCAAGACTGGGAGTTTAATGAAAAACTGTTTTTT.

This chain connects TRBV7-9 to TRBJ2-4; D remains unclear. From germline, CDR1 is SEHNR and CDR2 FQNEAQ (reference sequence). The CDR3 covers 14 residues. Trimming took 2 bases from V and 6 from J, leaving 11 bases between them. The CDR3 spells CASSLSGRRNIQYF. The CDR3 DNA is TGTGCCAGCAGCTTAAGTGGCAGAAGAAACATTCAGTACTTC.

V gene TRBV4-1 combines with J gene TRBJ2-2; 9 bases fit TRBD1. The CDR3 extends over 16 amino acids. Unmatched junction bases numbered 11, after V lost 4 bases and J lost 8 bases. The V gene's germline CDR1 is MGHRA and CDR2 YSYEKL. In DNA form, the CDR3 reads TGCGCCAGCAGCCTCACAGAGGGACAGGGTAATGGGGAGCTGTTTTTT. Translating it yields CASSLTEGQGNGELFF.

The genes are TRBV6-4 and TRBJ1-2; 8 nucleotides align to TRBD1. Trimming cost V 3 bases and J 5 bases; bases outside gene matches: 8. Germline V gene lookup returns CDR1 MRHNA and CDR2 SNTAGT. The CDR3 totals 15 residues. The CDR3 loop reads CASSERRGRGYGYTF. CDR3 coding DNA: TGTGCCAGCAGTGAACGCAGGGGGCGAGGGTATGGCTACACCTTC.

This rearrangement joins TRBV25-1 to TRBJ2-3; no reliable D call. V was cut by 4 bases and J by 7 bases, with 6 bases left in between. Germline CDR1 reads MGHDK; CDR2 reads SYGVNS. The CDR3 sequence is 11 residues long. The CDR3 region has the DNA TGTGCCAGCAGTGTGGGAAATACGCAGTATTTT. Its protein is CASSVGNTQYF.

V gene TRBV5-1 combines with J gene TRBJ1-1; D unresolved. In germline, CDR1 is SGHRS, CDR2 YFSETQ. The V end was cut by 0 bases, the J end by 0 bases, with 9 bases between. This CDR3 is built from 15 residues. The CDR3 here is CASSLDPEMNTEAFF. The CDR3 region has the DNA TGCGCCAGCAGCTTGGACCCCGAAATGAACACTGAAGCTTTCTTT.

The genes are TRBV7-9 and TRBJ1-4; maybe TRBD1 (5 bases). Germline CDR1 is SEHNR and CDR2 is FQNEAQ (reference sequence). V was pared by 3 bases and J by 10 bases, with 18 bases between. The CDR3 spans 15 residues. CDR3 in amino acids: CASSFRPRPGGKLFF. For the CDR3, the DNA is TGTGCCAGCAGCTTTCGGCCACGACCGGGGGGAAAACTGTTTTTT.

The rearrangement joins TRBV27 to TRBJ2-2; D uncertain. CDR1 and CDR2 (germline): MNHEY, SMNVEV (reference sequence). This CDR3 is built from 15 residues. V was cut by 3 bases and J by 7 bases, with 15 bases left in between. This CDR3 is CASSFPPLGNGELFF. The DNA of the CDR3 is TGTGCCAGCAGTTTTCCCCCATTGGGGAACGGGGAGCTGTTTTTT.

The rearrangement uses TRBV2 and TRBJ1-3; a weak D match, TRBD1 (5 bases). In germline, CDR1 is SNHLY, CDR2 FYNNEI. The CDR3 extends over 14 amino acids. The V end lost 6 bases, the J end lost 2 bases, and 11 bases lay between the germline ends. The CDR3 DNA is TGTGCCAGCAGATTCCAGGGTACTGGAAACACCATATATTTT. This translates into CASRFQGTGNTIYF.

The V call is TRBV4-1, the J call TRBJ1-1; 11 bases agree with TRBD1. The CDR3 length is 15 residues. Per germline, CDR1 MGHRA and CDR2 YSYEKL. The V segment lost 6 bases and the J segment 3 bases; nucleotides outside the gene matches: 6. The CDR3 here is CASRWTGGTHTEAFF. In DNA, the CDR3 is TGCGCCAGCAGATGGACAGGGGGCACCCACACTGAAGCTTTCTTT.

The J gene is TRBJ2-1, the V gene TRBV11-2, with a tentative D call TRBD2 (5 bases). CDR3 length: 12 residues. V was trimmed by 5 bases and J by 9 bases, leaving 11 bases between them. Germline CDR1 is SGHAT and CDR2 is FQNNGV. Here the CDR3 reads CASSRREGEQFF. CDR3 DNA sequence: TGTGCCAGCAGCCGACGCGAGGGTGAGCAGTTCTTC.

Worth noting for this clone: At the DNA level, this CDR3 is encoded by other sequences in the same sample as well. This chain uses TRBV27 with TRBJ2-1, with TRBD2 matching over 8 bases. After removal of 5 bases from V and 0 bases from J, the junction contained 6 bases not matched to a gene. Germline CDR1 and CDR2: MNHEY and SMNVEV (reference sequence). The CDR3 is 16 residues long. The CDR3 coding sequence is TGTGCCAGCAGTCTCGGTAGCGGGACCTCCTACAATGAGCAGTTCTTC. Its translation: CASSLGSGTSYNEQFF.

To note about this clone: The sample has other DNA sequences that encode this CDR3 too. The V gene is TRBV7-9, the J gene TRBJ1-2; the D gene is possibly TRBD1 (5 bases). Trimming left V 5 bases short and J 8 bases short, with 18 bases between. This CDR3 spans 14 amino acids. The germline V gene encodes CDR1 SEHNR and CDR2 FQNEAQ (reference sequence). Here the CDR3 DNA reads TGTGCCAGCAGCGCAAGCGACAGAGGTAAGGGCTACACCTTC. Protein: CASSASDRGKGYTF.

V and J are TRBV7-9 and TRBJ2-1, with 9 bases lining up with TRBD2. V lost 4 bases and J lost 5; bases outside the gene matches: 9. The CDR3 loop spans 16 amino acids. The V gene's germline CDR1 is SEHNR and CDR2 FQNEAQ (reference sequence). The CDR3 loop reads CASSSYRLAANNEQFF. CDR3 nucleotides: TGTGCCAGCAGCTCATACCGACTAGCGGCAAACAATGAGCAGTTCTTC.

The rearrangement links TRBV11-2 to TRBJ2-7; 7 nucleotides match TRBD1. Germline V gives CDR1 SGHAT, CDR2 FQNNGV. This CDR3 is built from 14 residues. V gave up 5 bases and J gave up 3 bases; unmatched junction bases: 7. CDR3 amino acids: CASSQRTGVYEQYF. CDR3 sequence (DNA): TGTGCCAGCAGCCAAAGGACAGGAGTCTACGAGCAGTACTTC.

The chain has TRBV11-2 and TRBJ2-3; 9 bases match TRBD2. V lost 5 bases, J lost 1 base, and 10 bases stayed unmatched. The V gene's germline CDR1 is SGHAT and CDR2 FQNNGV. The CDR3 contains 17 residues. The CDR3 sequence is CASSPRSSGTGTDTQYF. As DNA, the CDR3 is TGTGCCAGCAGCCCCCGGTCTAGCGGGACTGGCACAGATACGCAGTATTTT.

This chain connects TRBV4-1 to TRBJ1-3; unclear D gene. The germline V gene encodes CDR1 MGHRA and CDR2 YSYEKL. Trimming shortened V by 0 bases and J by 0 bases, and 9 bases separated the two germline ends. The CDR3 runs 16 residues. Here the CDR3 reads CASSQEGTFSGNTIYF. The DNA of the CDR3 is TGCGCCAGCAGCCAAGAAGGCACGTTCTCTGGAAACACCATATATTTT.